This T cell receptor beta chain was captured in a study of blood T cell repertoires in COVID-19. This CDR3 contains 15 residues. V was pared by 0 bases and J by 6 bases, with 11 bases between. Germline V gives CDR1 MNHEY, CDR2 SVGAGI. Authors' methods: Reference gene primer amplification in the assay estimated nucleated cell counts. Produced via immunoSEQ multiplex PCR; TCRdb's table is partial and in-frame only. The V and J calls and clone size come from that table; D and trimming were worked out from the DNA. The profile shows some 290,000 clones, just under 90% of them singletons. Sequenced sample: peripheral blood. The V call is TRBV6-5, the J call TRBJ2-2; D is possibly TRBD2 (7 bases). The TCR originated in a woman aged 25 to 39 with COVID-19, enrolled during active disease. The CDR3 coding sequence is TGTGCCAGCAGTTACTCGGCGGGGGCGGCCGGGGAGCTGTTTTTT. This codes for CASSYSAGAAGELFF.